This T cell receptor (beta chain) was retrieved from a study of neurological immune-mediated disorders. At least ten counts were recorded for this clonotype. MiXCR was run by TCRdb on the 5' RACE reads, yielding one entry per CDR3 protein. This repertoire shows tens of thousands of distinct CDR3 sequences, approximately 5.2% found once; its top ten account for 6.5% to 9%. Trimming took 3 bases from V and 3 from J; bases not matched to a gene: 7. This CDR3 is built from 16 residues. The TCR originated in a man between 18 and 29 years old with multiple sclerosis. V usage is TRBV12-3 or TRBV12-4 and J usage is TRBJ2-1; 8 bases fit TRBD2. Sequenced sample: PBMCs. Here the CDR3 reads CASSFRRGAFYNEQFF. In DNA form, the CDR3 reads TGTGCCAGCAGTTTTAGGCGGGGGGCGTTCTACAATGAGCAGTTCTTC.